This TCR beta chain was documented in a study of OX40 agonist ivuxolimab in advanced cancers. In regard to this clone: Its specificity is unknown.

Regarding the study as a whole: Both blood CD4+ and CD8+ T cells showed clonal growth by week 6 at 0.1 to 3.0 mg/kg. It was also the case that some nonresponders had low normalized T-cell clonal expansion.

Sequenced by immunoSEQ multiplex PCR; TCRdb stores in-frame clones only, minus some. The sample lists tens of thousands of clones; about 88% were seen once. The CDR3 spans 15 residues. The V end lost 4 bases, the J end lost 13 bases, and 23 bases lay between the germline ends. In germline, CDR1 is SGHVS, CDR2 FQNEAQ. This sample comprised CD4+ or CD8+ T cells sorted from blood, obtained in a trial of the OX40 agonist ivuxolimab. The chain links TRBV7-8 to TRBJ2-4; a possible D gene is TRBD2 (5 bases). The clonotype comes from an adult with an advanced solid tumor such as melanoma, head and neck, liver or kidney cancer. The CDR3 spells CASSSAGERPSGQYF. CDR3 DNA sequence: TGTGCCAGCAGCTCGGCCGGGGAGCGCCCCTCCGGACAGTACTTC.